Following are 5 T cell receptor beta chains from one sample sequenced in a study of blood T cell repertoires in COVID-19. Assay used: immunoSEQ multiplex PCR; TCRdb lists only in-frame clones, some missing. Of 150,000 to 200,000 clones in the sample, roughly 89% are singletons; the top ten hold around 13%. Source material: peripheral blood. These receptors originate from a woman in her 70s with COVID-19, enrolled during active disease.

The chain has TRBV19 and TRBJ1-1; a possible D gene is TRBD1 (5 bases). Trimming took 7 bases from V and 6 from J, leaving 24 bases between them. The CDR3 has 16 amino acids. CDR1 and CDR2 (germline): LNHDA, SQIVND (reference sequence). This CDR3 reads CASTLGQDSSVAEAFF. The CDR3 bases are TGTGCCAGTACCCTGGGGCAAGACTCGAGCGTGGCTGAAGCTTTCTTT.

V is TRBV19 and J is TRBJ2-3; TRBD1 matches at 10 bases. Germline V CDR1 and CDR2: LNHDA, SQIVND (reference sequence). V was pared by 3 bases and J by 4 bases, with 4 bases of the junction left unmatched. The CDR3 spans 15 residues. CDR3 in DNA: TGTGCCAGTAGTATGTCGGGGACAGGGGCAGATACGCAGTATTTT. As protein: CASSMSGTGADTQYF.

V gene TRBV7-2 combines with J gene TRBJ1-5; the D gene is possibly TRBD1 (5 bases). Trimming shortened V by 2 bases and J by 5 bases, and 10 bases separated the two germline ends. CDR3 length equals 14 residues. Per germline, CDR1 SGHTA and CDR2 FQGNSA. The CDR3 sequence: CASSLWGVHQPQHF. The CDR3 DNA sequence: TGTGCCAGCAGCTTATGGGGGGTGCATCAGCCCCAGCATTTT.

The genes are TRBV19 and TRBJ2-3, with a weak D call TRBD1 (7 bases). Trimming took 6 bases from V and 10 from J, leaving 17 bases between them. The germline V gene has CDR1 LNHDA and CDR2 SQIVND (reference sequence). The CDR3 is 13 residues long. The CDR3 sequence is CASRTSQGGPQYF. CDR3 sequence (DNA): TGTGCCAGTAGGACTAGTCAGGGGGGTCCGCAGTATTTT.

This sequence joins TRBV19 and TRBJ2-6, with a possible D match to TRBD1 (5 bases). Trimming took off 8 bases at V and 4 bases at J, with 9 bases between the two ends. This CDR3 is 13 amino acids long. CDR1 LNHDA and CDR2 SQIVND come from the germline V gene (reference sequence). In DNA, the CDR3 is TGTGCCAGTCAGGGAACCGGGGCCAACGTCCTGACTTTC. It codes for CASQGTGANVLTF.